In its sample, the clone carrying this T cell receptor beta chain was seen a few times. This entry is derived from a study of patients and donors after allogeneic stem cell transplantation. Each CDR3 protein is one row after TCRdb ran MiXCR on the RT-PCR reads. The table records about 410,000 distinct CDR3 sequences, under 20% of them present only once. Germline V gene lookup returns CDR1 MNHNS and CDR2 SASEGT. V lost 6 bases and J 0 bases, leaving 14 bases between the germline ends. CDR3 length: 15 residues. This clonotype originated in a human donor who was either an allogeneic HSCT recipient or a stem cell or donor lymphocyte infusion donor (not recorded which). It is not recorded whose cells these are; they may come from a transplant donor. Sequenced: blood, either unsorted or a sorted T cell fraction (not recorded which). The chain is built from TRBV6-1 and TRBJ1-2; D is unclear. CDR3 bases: TGTGCCAGCAGCCCGTACAGCCTCTCTAACTATGGCTACACCTTC. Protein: CASSPYSLSNYGYTF.